The 7 T cell receptor beta chains presented below share a single source sample, sequenced in a study of T cells in Graves' hyperthyroidism and ophthalmopathy. Researchers took RNA transcripts and amplified the TCR beta CDR3 regions from them. The primer set for the first-round RT-PCR of the TCR CDR3 was HTBI. Via MiXCR, TCRdb re-called the multiplex PCR reads, giving one row per CDR3 protein. The sample shows about 560,000 distinct CDR3 sequences, 16% of them seen only once. The source material was blood. Receptors were obtained from a woman between 18 and 30 years old with Graves' hyperthyroidism.

This clonotype has ten or more counts. This sequence joins TRBV18 and TRBJ2-3; the match to TRBD2 covers 7 bases. The V gene end was trimmed by 4 bases and the J gene end by 2 bases; junction bases not matched to a gene: 6. The CDR3 totals 15 residues. Germline loops: CDR1 KGHSH, CDR2 LQKENI. The CDR3 spells CASSRGLDTTDTQYF. CDR3 sequence (DNA): TGTGCCAGCTCACGTGGACTAGACACCACAGATACGCAGTATTTT.

V and J are TRBV4-1 and TRBJ1-4; D is perhaps TRBD1 (6 bases). V was trimmed by 2 bases and J by 8 bases, leaving 12 bases between them. CDR1 is MGHRA and CDR2 is YSYEKL in the germline V gene. The CDR3 covers 14 residues. The CDR3 spells CASSQLGAQEKLFF. CDR3 DNA: TGCGCCAGCAGCCAACTGGGGGCGCAAGAAAAACTGTTTTTT.

The genes are TRBV4-3 and TRBJ2-6, with D perhaps TRBD1 (6 bases). This CDR3 contains 16 residues. Per the germline V gene, CDR1 is LGHNA and CDR2 is YSLEER. V shed 0 bases and J shed 4 bases, with 10 bases lying between them. The CDR3 loop reads CASSQESGVGANVLTF. DNA of the CDR3: TGCGCCAGCAGCCAAGAATCAGGGGTCGGGGCCAACGTCCTGACTTTC.

V and J are TRBV30 and TRBJ2-7, with TRBD2 identical over 7 bases. The CDR3 has 14 amino acids. The J segment lost 3 bases and the V segment lost 4 bases, leaving 9 bases of the junction unmatched. Looked up from germline, CDR1 is GTSNPN and CDR2 is SVGIG (reference sequence). DNA of the CDR3: TGTGCCTGGACCCTAAGCGGGAAGGTCTACGAGCAGTACTTC. This translates into CAWTLSGKVYEQYF.

This CDR3 is CASQSSGSGANVLTF. The CDR3, as DNA: TGTGCCAGCCAATCCTCCGGCTCTGGGGCCAACGTCCTGACTTTC. This chain uses TRBV6-1 with TRBJ2-6; D is undetermined. Germline V lookup: CDR1 MNHNS, CDR2 SASEGT. This CDR3 is built from 15 residues. V lost 8 bases and J lost 0, with 11 bases in between.

This clonotype came up a few times. This rearrangement joins TRBV30 to TRBJ2-1, with D uncertain. The CDR3 loop spans 15 amino acids. Between the trimmed V and J ends, which lost 1 base and 0 bases, there was a span of 10 bases. Germline CDR1 and CDR2: GTSNPN and SVGIG (reference sequence). CDR3 in DNA: TGTGCCTGGAGTGGGACGTCAAGCTCCTACAATGAGCAGTTCTTC. Its protein product is CAWSGTSSSYNEQFF.

The V and J genes are TRBV28 and TRBJ2-6; D remains ambiguous. Germline-derived CDR1 and CDR2 are MDHEN and SYDVKM. The V and J ends lost 3 bases and 2 bases respectively, with 5 bases between them. The CDR3 spans 14 residues. The CDR3 DNA is TGTGCCAGCAGTTTGAGTCCTGGGGCCAACGTCCTGACTTTC. Translated, it gives CASSLSPGANVLTF.